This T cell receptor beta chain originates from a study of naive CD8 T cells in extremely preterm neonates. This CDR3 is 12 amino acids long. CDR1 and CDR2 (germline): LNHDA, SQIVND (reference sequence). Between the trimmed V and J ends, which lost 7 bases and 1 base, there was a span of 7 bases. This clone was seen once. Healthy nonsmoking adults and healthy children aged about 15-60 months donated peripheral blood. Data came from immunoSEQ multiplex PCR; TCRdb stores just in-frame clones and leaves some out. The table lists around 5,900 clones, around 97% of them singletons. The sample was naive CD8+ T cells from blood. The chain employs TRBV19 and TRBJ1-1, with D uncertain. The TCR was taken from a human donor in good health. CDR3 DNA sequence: TGTGCCAGTAAGGCGGGGAACACTGAAGCTTTCTTT. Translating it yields CASKAGNTEAFF.